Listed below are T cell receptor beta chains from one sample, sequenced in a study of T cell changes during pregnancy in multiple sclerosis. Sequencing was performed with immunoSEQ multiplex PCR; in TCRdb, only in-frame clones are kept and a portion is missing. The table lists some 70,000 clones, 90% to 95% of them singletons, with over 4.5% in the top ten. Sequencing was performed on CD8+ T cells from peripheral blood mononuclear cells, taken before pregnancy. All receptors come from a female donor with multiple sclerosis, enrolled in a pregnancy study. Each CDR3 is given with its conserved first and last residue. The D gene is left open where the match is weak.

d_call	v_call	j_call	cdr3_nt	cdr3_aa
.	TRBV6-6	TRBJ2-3	TGTGCCAGCAGTTACGGGGGGGCCGCAGATACGCAGTATTTT	CASSYGGAADTQYF
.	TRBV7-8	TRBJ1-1	TGTGCCAGCATCACCCTCCCCCCAGGATTGAACACTGAAGCTTTCTTT	CASITLPPGLNTEAFF
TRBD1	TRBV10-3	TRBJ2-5	TGTGCCATCAGTGAGTCTCTGACAGGGAGTGGGCAAGAGACCCAGTACTTC	CAISESLTGSGQETQYF
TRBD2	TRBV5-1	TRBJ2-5	TGCGCCAGCAGCTTCTCAACAGCGGGGGGATTGCAAGAGACCCAGTACTTC	CASSFSTAGGLQETQYF
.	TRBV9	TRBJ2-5	TGTGCCAGCAGCGTAGGTGGGACAATACAAGAGACCCAGTACTTC	CASSVGGTIQETQYF
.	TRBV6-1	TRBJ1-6	TGTGCCAGCAGTGAACTCCACAGTAATTCACCCCTCCACTTT	CASSELHSNSPLHF
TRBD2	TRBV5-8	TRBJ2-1	TGTGCCAGCAGCTTCACTACTAGCGGGGGACCATACAATGAGCAGTTCTTC	CASSFTTSGGPYNEQFF
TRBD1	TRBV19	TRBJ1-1	TGTGCCAGTAGTATTCATTTCGGACAGGGCAACACTGAAGCTTTCTTT	CASSIHFGQGNTEAFF
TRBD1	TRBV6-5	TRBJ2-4	TGTGCCAGCGCTAGGAACAGGGGCTCCAAAAACATTCAGTACTTC	CASARNRGSKNIQYF
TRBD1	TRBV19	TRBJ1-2	TGTGCCAGTAGTATGGGACAGGTTTCTCCTAACTATGGCTACACCTTC	CASSMGQVSPNYGYTF
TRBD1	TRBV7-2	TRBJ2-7	TGTGCCAGCAGCCCCCGGGACAGCTCCTACGAGCAGTACTTC	CASSPRDSSYEQYF
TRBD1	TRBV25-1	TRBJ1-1	TGTGCCAGCAGTGATGGACAGGGGCACACTGAAGCTTTCTTT	CASSDGQGHTEAFF
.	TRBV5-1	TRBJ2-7	TGCGCCAGCAGGAGAGGTGGAGCGGGTGGGGACTACGAGCAGTACTTC	CASRRGGAGGDYEQYF
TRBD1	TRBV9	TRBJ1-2	TGTGCCAGCAGCGGACAGGGGATTTACTATGGCTACACCTTC	CASSGQGIYYGYTF